This T cell receptor beta chain was documented in a study of shared clonotypes between healthy human individuals. Overall study context: Plates per donor: three CD4 naive, three CD4 memory, two CD8 naive, one CD8 memory.

General study findings and limits: Limitation of the genetic and exposure-history diversity represented came from the few donors. Naive CD4 clonotypes were shared across several donors at around 5%.

Turning to this clone: The antigen is undetermined.

All donors qualified as healthy HIV-negative adults and had experienced no recent acute infections or vaccinations. V lost 1 base, J lost 4 bases, and 9 bases lay in between. The length of the CDR3 is 14 residues. The germline CDR1 and CDR2 sequences are SGHTS and YDEGEE. The protocol was immunoSEQ multiplex PCR, while the TCRdb copy is restricted to in-frame clones and leaves out a portion. The sample yields about 710,000 clones, approximately 77% seen once. V and J are TRBV5-8 and TRBJ2-1; unclear D gene. This clonotype was sampled from a woman aged 25 to 45 in good health. Material for sequencing was memory CD4+ T cells sorted from blood. Noted subset: CD45RA-negative fraction. The CDR3 DNA is TGTGCCAGCAGCTTGTTTCTGACTTACAATGAGCAGTTCTTC. It is translated as CASSLFLTYNEQFF.